This TCR beta chain comes out of a study of shared clonotypes between healthy human individuals. In the study overall: Three plates were used per donor for CD4 naive, three for CD4 memory, two for CD8 naive and one for CD8 memory.

Study outcomes and limitations: Sampling was confined to blood; repertoires within tissues likely differ. Naive subsets tended to show greater estimated richness than memory subsets.

About this clone itself: What it binds is not known.

CD45RO-negative CD8 cells positively selected for CCR7 made up the naive population, which excluded terminally differentiated effector memory CD45RA+ cells. CDR3 length: 14 residues. The germline V gene encodes CDR1 LGHNA and CDR2 YSLEER. V was pared by 3 bases and J by 1 base, with 10 bases between. TCRdb's table, derived via immunoSEQ multiplex PCR, lists solely in-frame clones and lacks some. The data contain about 2.2 million clones, about 94% of them singletons. The TCR was taken from a man between 18 and 29 years old in good health. Some clones in this sample may be carry-over from other donors' samples. Sequencing input: naive CD8+ T cells from PBMCs. The rearrangement links TRBV4-3 to TRBJ2-7; tentatively, D is TRBD1 (5 bases). The CDR3 loop reads CASSQGLVSYEQYF. The CDR3 bases are TGCGCCAGCAGCCAGGGGCTAGTTTCCTACGAGCAGTACTTC.